The count of the clone carrying this TCR beta chain is one. Its antigen is unknown. Primers for the PCR totalled 60 Vbeta and 13 Jbeta. Sequencing was performed with immunoSEQ multiplex PCR; in TCRdb, only in-frame clones are kept and a portion is missing. The sample shows roughly 100,000 clones, approximately 82% of them seen only once. This sample was taken from a study of cytomegalovirus exposure and HLA in healthy donors. Study-wide context: Around 85 million unique TCR sequences came from HLA-typed donors in an early release. Study conclusions and caveats: A later analysis showed HLA-associated TCR beta chains outstripping equally common others in clonal expansion.

From germline, CDR1 is LNHDA and CDR2 SQIVND (reference sequence). The CDR3 contains 19 residues. Trimming removed 5 bases from V and 2 bases from J, with 27 bases in between. Sequencing was carried out using PBMCs. This chain connects TRBV19 to TRBJ1-1; possible D gene TRBD1, 5 bases. This sequence was found in a man in his forties or fifties in good health and CMV-seronegative. The CDR3 spells CASSSSPSGGSGYNTEAFF. The DNA of the CDR3 is TGTGCCAGTAGTTCGAGCCCTTCCGGGGGGTCCGGGTATAACACTGAAGCTTTCTTT.